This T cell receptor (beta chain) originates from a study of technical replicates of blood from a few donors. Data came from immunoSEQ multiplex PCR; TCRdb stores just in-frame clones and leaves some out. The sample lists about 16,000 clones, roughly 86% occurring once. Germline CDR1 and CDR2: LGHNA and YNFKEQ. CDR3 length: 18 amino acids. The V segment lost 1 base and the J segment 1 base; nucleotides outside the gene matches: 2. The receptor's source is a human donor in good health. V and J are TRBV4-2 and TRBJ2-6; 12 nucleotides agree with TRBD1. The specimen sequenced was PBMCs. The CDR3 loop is CASSQAGQGASGANVLTF. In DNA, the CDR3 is TGTGCCAGCAGCCAAGCGGGACAGGGGGCATCTGGGGCCAACGTCCTGACTTTC.